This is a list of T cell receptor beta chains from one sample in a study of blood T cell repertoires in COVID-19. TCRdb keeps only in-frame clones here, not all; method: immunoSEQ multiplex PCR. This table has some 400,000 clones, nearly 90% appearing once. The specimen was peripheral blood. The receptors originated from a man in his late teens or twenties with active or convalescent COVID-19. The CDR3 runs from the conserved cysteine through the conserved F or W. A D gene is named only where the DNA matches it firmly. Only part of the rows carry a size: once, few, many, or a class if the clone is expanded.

cdr3_aa: CASRTGLNSPLHF; cdr3_nt: TGTGCCAGCAGGACAGGCCTTAATTCACCCCTCCACTTT; d_call: NA; j_call: TRBJ1-6; v_call: TRBV6-4; clone_size: NA
cdr3_aa: CASSLPPAGGEQFF; cdr3_nt: TGCGCCAGCAGCCTCCCCCCGGCGGGGGGTGAGCAGTTCTTC; d_call: TRBD2; j_call: TRBJ2-1; v_call: TRBV4-3; clone_size: NA
cdr3_aa: CASSGRLGTYEQYF; cdr3_nt: TGTGCCAGCAGTGGGCGACTAGGGACCTACGAGCAGTACTTC; d_call: NA; j_call: TRBJ2-7; v_call: TRBV25-1; clone_size: NA
cdr3_aa: CASTERLAGEETQYF; cdr3_nt: TGTGCCAGTACAGAGCGACTAGCGGGAGAAGAGACCCAGTACTTC; d_call: TRBD2; j_call: TRBJ2-5; v_call: TRBV19; clone_size: NA
cdr3_aa: CASSLDGTGGFQPQHF; cdr3_nt: TGTGCCAGCAGCTTAGATGGGACAGGGGGCTTTCAGCCCCAGCATTTT; d_call: TRBD1; j_call: TRBJ1-5; v_call: TRBV7-2; clone_size: NA
cdr3_aa: CASSQGTGGYGYTF; cdr3_nt: TGTGCCAGCAGCCAAGGAACAGGGGGCTATGGCTACACCTTC; d_call: TRBD1; j_call: TRBJ1-2; v_call: TRBV4-2; clone_size: NA
cdr3_aa: CASSSRDQGRKLFF; cdr3_nt: TGTGCCAGCAGCTCCCGGGACCAGGGGCGAAAACTGTTTTTT; d_call: NA; j_call: TRBJ1-4; v_call: TRBV7-8; clone_size: NA
cdr3_aa: CASRYRDRGSPLHF; cdr3_nt: TGTGCCAGCAGGTACCGGGACAGGGGATCACCCCTCCACTTT; d_call: TRBD1; j_call: TRBJ1-6; v_call: TRBV28; clone_size: NA
cdr3_aa: CASSLQTGVSQPQHF; cdr3_nt: TGTGCCAGCAGCCTTCAAACAGGGGTTAGTCAGCCCCAGCATTTT; d_call: TRBD1; j_call: TRBJ1-5; v_call: TRBV7-2; clone_size: NA
cdr3_aa: CASSDLHSNTEAFF; cdr3_nt: TGTGCCAGCAGCGACCTTCACAGTAACACTGAAGCTTTCTTT; d_call: NA; j_call: TRBJ1-1; v_call: TRBV9; clone_size: NA
cdr3_aa: CASSLLSNYGYTF; cdr3_nt: TGTGCCAGCAGTTTACTATCAAACTATGGCTACACCTTC; d_call: NA; j_call: TRBJ1-2; v_call: TRBV12-3/TRBV12-4; clone_size: NA
cdr3_aa: CASMERLYQPQHF; cdr3_nt: TGTGCCAGTATGGAGAGATTGTATCAGCCCCAGCATTTT; d_call: NA; j_call: TRBJ1-5; v_call: TRBV19; clone_size: NA
cdr3_aa: CATSDGGGLSYEQYF; cdr3_nt: TGTGCCACCAGCGACGGTGGGGGGTTATCCTACGAGCAGTACTTC; d_call: NA; j_call: TRBJ2-7; v_call: TRBV24-1; clone_size: NA
cdr3_aa: CAISGTGASGNTIYF; cdr3_nt: TGTGCCATCAGTGGGACAGGAGCCTCTGGAAACACCATATATTTT; d_call: TRBD1; j_call: TRBJ1-3; v_call: TRBV10-3; clone_size: NA
cdr3_aa: CASSRTDRNYGYTF; cdr3_nt: TGTGCCAGCAGCAGAACAGACAGAAACTATGGCTACACCTTC; d_call: NA; j_call: TRBJ1-2; v_call: TRBV7-9; clone_size: NA
cdr3_aa: CASSVQGSRGYTF; cdr3_nt: TGTGCCAGCAGCGTACAGGGATCTAGAGGCTACACCTTC; d_call: NA; j_call: TRBJ1-2; v_call: TRBV9; clone_size: NA
cdr3_aa: CASSYRVPYEQYF; cdr3_nt: TGTGCCAGCAGTTACAGGGTTCCCTACGAGCAGTACTTC; d_call: NA; j_call: TRBJ2-7; v_call: TRBV27; clone_size: NA
cdr3_aa: CASSLAEGYQPQHF; cdr3_nt: TGTGCCAGCAGCTTGGCCGAGGGTTATCAGCCCCAGCATTTT; d_call: NA; j_call: TRBJ1-5; v_call: TRBV5-5; clone_size: few
cdr3_aa: CASSWQGKNNQYF; cdr3_nt: TGTGCCAGCAGTTGGCAGGGAAAGAACAATCAGTACTTC; d_call: NA; j_call: TRBJ2-4; v_call: TRBV11-2; clone_size: NA
cdr3_aa: CASSLVGGATNEKLFF; cdr3_nt: TGTGCCAGCAGCTTAGTGGGAGGCGCAACTAATGAAAAACTGTTTTTT; d_call: NA; j_call: TRBJ1-4; v_call: TRBV11-2; clone_size: few
cdr3_aa: CASKLSYNSPLHF; cdr3_nt: TGTGCCAGCAAACTCTCCTATAATTCACCCCTCCACTTT; d_call: NA; j_call: TRBJ1-6; v_call: TRBV6-5; clone_size: NA
cdr3_aa: CASSSDRDRRFYEQYF; cdr3_nt: TGTGCCAGCAGTTCTGACCGGGACAGGCGATTCTACGAGCAGTACTTC; d_call: TRBD1; j_call: TRBJ2-7; v_call: TRBV27; clone_size: NA
cdr3_aa: CASSKGGSGANVLTF; cdr3_nt: TGTGCCAGCAGTAAAGGGGGCTCTGGGGCCAACGTGCTGACTTTC; d_call: TRBD1; j_call: TRBJ2-6; v_call: TRBV6-2/TRBV6-3; clone_size: NA
cdr3_aa: CASSLWGRAVGNTIYF; cdr3_nt: TGTGCCAGCAGCTTGTGGGGGCGGGCAGTTGGAAACACCATATATTTT; d_call: NA; j_call: TRBJ1-3; v_call: TRBV5-5; clone_size: once
cdr3_aa: CASSYRGATNEKLFF; cdr3_nt: TGTGCCAGCTCATACAGGGGCGCAACTAATGAAAAACTGTTTTTT; d_call: TRBD1; j_call: TRBJ1-4; v_call: TRBV18; clone_size: NA
cdr3_aa: CASSARTGFSNTIYF; cdr3_nt: TGTGCCAGCAGCGCCCGAACAGGGTTCAGCAACACCATATATTTT; d_call: NA; j_call: TRBJ1-3; v_call: TRBV9; clone_size: NA
cdr3_aa: CASRPGTSGIQGNEQFF; cdr3_nt: TGCGCCAGCAGACCCGGGACTAGCGGGATTCAGGGCAATGAGCAGTTCTTC; d_call: TRBD2; j_call: TRBJ2-1; v_call: TRBV5-1; clone_size: NA
cdr3_aa: CASRPRGGNIQYF; cdr3_nt: TGTGCCAGCAGGCCCCGGGGAGGGAACATTCAGTACTTC; d_call: TRBD2; j_call: TRBJ2-4; v_call: TRBV7-2; clone_size: NA
cdr3_aa: CASSGGQGRYQPQHF; cdr3_nt: TGTGCCAGTAGTGGCGGACAGGGGAGGTACCAGCCCCAGCATTTT; d_call: TRBD1; j_call: TRBJ1-5; v_call: TRBV19; clone_size: few
cdr3_aa: CATSDRRLAGGLNEQFF; cdr3_nt: TGTGCCACCAGTGACCGCCGACTAGCGGGAGGGCTGAATGAGCAGTTCTTC; d_call: TRBD2; j_call: TRBJ2-1; v_call: TRBV24-1; clone_size: NA
cdr3_aa: CSTTGTSVTDTQYF; cdr3_nt: TGCAGCACTACCGGGACTAGCGTAACAGATACGCAGTATTTT; d_call: TRBD2; j_call: TRBJ2-3; v_call: TRBV29-1; clone_size: NA
cdr3_aa: CASRSRGQIEQFF; cdr3_nt: TGTGCCAGTAGAAGCCGGGGACAAATTGAGCAGTTCTTC; d_call: NA; j_call: TRBJ2-1; v_call: TRBV19; clone_size: once
cdr3_aa: CASSFVAYYSNQPQHF; cdr3_nt: TGTGCCAGCAGTTTCGTGGCATACTATAGCAATCAGCCCCAGCATTTT; d_call: NA; j_call: TRBJ1-5; v_call: TRBV28; clone_size: few
cdr3_aa: CASSPGGTIYF; cdr3_nt: TGTGCCAGCAGCCCCGGCGGCACCATATATTTT; d_call: NA; j_call: TRBJ1-3; v_call: TRBV13; clone_size: NA
cdr3_aa: CASSGGGIQETQYF; cdr3_nt: TGTGCCAGCAGCGGGGGAGGGATCCAAGAGACCCAGTACTTC; d_call: TRBD2; j_call: TRBJ2-5; v_call: TRBV7-2; clone_size: NA
cdr3_aa: CASSLGAVSYNEQFF; cdr3_nt: TGTGCCAGCAGCTTAGGTGCAGTTTCCTACAATGAGCAGTTCTTC; d_call: NA; j_call: TRBJ2-1; v_call: TRBV7-2; clone_size: NA
cdr3_aa: CASGYPGTSLSNEQFF; cdr3_nt: TGTGCCAGCGGTTACCCCGGGACTAGCCTCTCGAATGAGCAGTTCTTC; d_call: TRBD2; j_call: TRBJ2-1; v_call: TRBV6-2/TRBV6-3; clone_size: NA
cdr3_aa: CASSYGDFYEQYF; cdr3_nt: TGTGCCAGCAGTTACGGGGACTTCTACGAGCAGTACTTC; d_call: NA; j_call: TRBJ2-7; v_call: TRBV6-2/TRBV6-3; clone_size: few
cdr3_aa: CASSPRRDTGELFF; cdr3_nt: TGTGCCAGCTCACCAAGGCGGGATACCGGGGAGCTGTTTTTT; d_call: NA; j_call: TRBJ2-2; v_call: TRBV18; clone_size: many
cdr3_aa: CATSGSVGAFF; cdr3_nt: TGTGCCACCAGCGGGTCCGTTGGAGCTTTCTTT; d_call: NA; j_call: TRBJ1-1; v_call: TRBV24-1; clone_size: once
cdr3_aa: CASSPRQYSPLHF; cdr3_nt: TGTGCCAGCAGTCCCCGACAATATTCACCCCTCCACTTT; d_call: NA; j_call: TRBJ1-6; v_call: TRBV27; clone_size: NA
cdr3_aa: CASDQPESRGNLNTEAFF; cdr3_nt: TGTGCTAGTGATCAACCGGAGAGCCGGGGTAACTTGAACACTGAAGCTTTCTTT; d_call: NA; j_call: TRBJ1-1; v_call: TRBV12-5; clone_size: NA
cdr3_aa: CASTQSAGVDTQYF; cdr3_nt: TGTGCCAGCACCCAATCGGCGGGGGTAGATACGCAGTATTTT; d_call: TRBD2; j_call: TRBJ2-3; v_call: TRBV7-2; clone_size: NA
cdr3_aa: CASSETGTSGGGETQYF; cdr3_nt: TGTGCCAGCAGTGAAACCGGGACTAGCGGGGGTGGAGAGACCCAGTACTTC; d_call: TRBD2; j_call: TRBJ2-5; v_call: TRBV2; clone_size: NA
cdr3_aa: CASSQTGALETQYF; cdr3_nt: TGTGCCAGCAGCCAAACAGGGGCCCTAGAGACCCAGTACTTC; d_call: TRBD1; j_call: TRBJ2-5; v_call: TRBV9; clone_size: NA
cdr3_aa: CASSGGQVGEKLFF; cdr3_nt: TGTGCCAGCAGTGGAGGACAGGTCGGTGAAAAACTGTTTTTT; d_call: TRBD1; j_call: TRBJ1-4; v_call: TRBV2; clone_size: once
cdr3_aa: CASSLWGQKNTEAFF; cdr3_nt: TGTGCCAGCAGCTTATGGGGGCAGAAGAACACTGAAGCTTTCTTT; d_call: NA; j_call: TRBJ1-1; v_call: TRBV7-9; clone_size: once
cdr3_aa: CASSFDPWGGLSNEQFF; cdr3_nt: TGTGCCAGCAGCTTTGATCCCTGGGGGGGACTGTCAAATGAGCAGTTCTTC; d_call: TRBD2; j_call: TRBJ2-1; v_call: TRBV7-3; clone_size: NA
cdr3_aa: CASSFRLAGYNEQFF; cdr3_nt: TGTGCCAGCAGTTTTCGACTAGCGGGGTATAATGAGCAGTTCTTC; d_call: TRBD2; j_call: TRBJ2-1; v_call: TRBV27; clone_size: once